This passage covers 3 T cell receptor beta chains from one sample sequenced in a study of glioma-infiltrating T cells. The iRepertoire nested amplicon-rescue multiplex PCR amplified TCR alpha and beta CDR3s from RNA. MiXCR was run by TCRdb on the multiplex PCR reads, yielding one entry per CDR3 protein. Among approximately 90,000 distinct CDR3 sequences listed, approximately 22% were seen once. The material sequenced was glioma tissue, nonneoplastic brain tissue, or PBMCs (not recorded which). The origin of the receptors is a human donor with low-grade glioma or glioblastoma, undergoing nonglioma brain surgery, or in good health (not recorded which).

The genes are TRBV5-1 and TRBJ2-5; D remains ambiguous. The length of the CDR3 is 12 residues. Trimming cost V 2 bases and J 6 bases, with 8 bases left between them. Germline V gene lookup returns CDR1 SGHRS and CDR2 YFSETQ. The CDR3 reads CASSFSEKTQYF. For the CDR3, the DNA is TGCGCCAGCAGCTTTTCGGAGAAGACCCAGTACTTC.

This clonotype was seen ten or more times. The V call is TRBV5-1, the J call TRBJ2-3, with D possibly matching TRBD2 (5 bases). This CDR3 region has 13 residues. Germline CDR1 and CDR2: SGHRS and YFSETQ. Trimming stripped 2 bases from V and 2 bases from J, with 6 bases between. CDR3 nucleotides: TGCGCCAGCAGCTTAGCGGACACAGATACGCAGTATTTT. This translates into CASSLADTDTQYF.

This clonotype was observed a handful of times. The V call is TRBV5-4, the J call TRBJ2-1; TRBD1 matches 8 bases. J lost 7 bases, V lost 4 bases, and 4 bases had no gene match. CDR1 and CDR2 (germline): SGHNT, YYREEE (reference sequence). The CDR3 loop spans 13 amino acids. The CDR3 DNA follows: TGTGCCAGCAGCAAGGACAGGGTAAATGAGCAGTTCTTC. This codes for CASSKDRVNEQFF.